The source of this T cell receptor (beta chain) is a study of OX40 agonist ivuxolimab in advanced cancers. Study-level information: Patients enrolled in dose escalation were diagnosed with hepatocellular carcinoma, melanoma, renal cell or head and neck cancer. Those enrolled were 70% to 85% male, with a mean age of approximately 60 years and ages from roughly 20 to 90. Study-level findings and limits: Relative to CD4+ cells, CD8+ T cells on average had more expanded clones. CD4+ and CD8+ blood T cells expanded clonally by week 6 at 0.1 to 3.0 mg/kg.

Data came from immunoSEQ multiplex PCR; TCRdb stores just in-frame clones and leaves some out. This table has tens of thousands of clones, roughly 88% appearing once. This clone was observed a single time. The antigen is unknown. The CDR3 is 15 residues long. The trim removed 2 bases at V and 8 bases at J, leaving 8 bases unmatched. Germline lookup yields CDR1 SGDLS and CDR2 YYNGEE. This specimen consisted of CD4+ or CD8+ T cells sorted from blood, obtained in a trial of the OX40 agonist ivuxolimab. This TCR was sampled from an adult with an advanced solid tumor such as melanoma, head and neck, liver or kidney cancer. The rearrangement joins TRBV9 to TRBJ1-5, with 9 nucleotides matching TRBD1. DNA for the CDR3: TGTGCCAGCAGCGTCGGACAGGGGATCGGTGAGCCCCAGCATTTT. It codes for CASSVGQGIGEPQHF.